This T cell receptor (beta chain) was profiled in a study of cytomegalovirus exposure and HLA in healthy donors. Across the whole study: The roughly 120 validation repertoires, a later analysis reported, used the same platform as the approximately 700 first-cohort repertoires.

Study-level points and caveats: Researchers reported that three CMV-associated chains were confirmed in vitro as CMV antigen-specific. Most TCRs appeared rarely, but some public TCRs recurred in many donors.

It was the approximately 120-subject validation cohort, separate from the approximately 620-subject first cohort, to which the donors belonged. Concerning this clone: The antigen is not known.

The V and J ends lost 5 bases and 7 bases respectively, with 12 bases between them. Germline-derived CDR1 and CDR2 are SGHVS and FNYEAQ. This CDR3 is 13 amino acids long. The method was immunoSEQ multiplex PCR; TCRdb's version includes in-frame clones alone and lacks a portion of them. The table includes 90,000 to 100,000 clones, approximately 90% detected once. This chain links TRBV7-6 with TRBJ1-5, with D uncertain. Sequenced: PBMCs. This clonotype was sampled from a woman in her 30s in good health and CMV-seronegative. The CDR3, as DNA: TGTGCCAGCAGCCTAACCCTACAGCAGCCCCAGCATTTT. Translated: CASSLTLQQPQHF.